This record concerns one T cell receptor (beta chain) sequence. A junction boundary mismatches the germline segment, possibly from a read error. The sort gate was single viable CD3+CD4+CD8-CD45RO+ cells for memory CD4+ T cells. Donors' CMV status reflects serum IgG against pp150, pp28, p38, p52. In the study's own analysis: After removing out-of-frame reads, 2 million to 2.5 million distinct TCRbeta sequences remained. Method: immunoSEQ multiplex PCR; TCRdb's copy keeps in-frame clones and lacks some. Clone size and the V and J calls come from that table; the DNA yielded D and trimming. The repertoire holds some 66,000 clones, roughly three quarters seen once, with around 4.3% in the top ten. The data were taken from a study of memory CD4+ T cells and cytomegalovirus serostatus. Study-wide context: Donors were healthy Belgian adults, 10 or so CMV seropositive and about two dozen seronegative.

The CDR3 has 13 residues. Germline assignment: CDR1 MNHNY and CDR2 SVGAGI (reference sequence). This TCR was sampled from an adult in good health and CMV-seropositive. The rearrangement joins TRBV6-6 to TRBJ2-5; D is perhaps TRBD2 (6 bases). Sequenced material: memory CD4+ T cells from blood. The CDR3 DNA reads as TGTGCTAGCAGAGGGTCTCGGGGGGAGACCCAGTACTTC. It translates to CASRGSRGETQYF.